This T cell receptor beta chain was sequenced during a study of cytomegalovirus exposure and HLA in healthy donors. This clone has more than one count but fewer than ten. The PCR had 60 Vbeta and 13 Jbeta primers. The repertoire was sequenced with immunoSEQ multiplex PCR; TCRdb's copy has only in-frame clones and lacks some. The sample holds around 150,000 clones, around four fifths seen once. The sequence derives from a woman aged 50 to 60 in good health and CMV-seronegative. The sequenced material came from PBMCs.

The CDR3 reads CASSQTRYVRDSPNEKLFF. The DNA for the CDR3 is TGTGCCAGTAGTCAAACGCGTTATGTCAGGGACAGCCCTAATGAAAAACTGTTTTTT. The genes are TRBV19 and TRBJ1-4, with 7 bases that match TRBD1. This CDR3 spans 19 amino acids. With V trimmed by 5 bases and J by 3 bases, 18 bases remained unmatched. The germline V gene encodes CDR1 LNHDA and CDR2 SQIVND (reference sequence).